The rows below give T cell receptor beta chains drawn from one sample of a study of blood T cell repertoires in COVID-19. The table came from immunoSEQ multiplex PCR; TCRdb's copy has only in-frame clones and leaves some out. Of around 150,000 clones in the sample, roughly 73% were seen once. The sample taken for sequencing was peripheral blood. The receptors originated from a man between 70 and 80 years old with acute or convalescent COVID-19. The CDR3 runs from the conserved cysteine through the conserved F or W. A D gene is named only where the DNA matches it firmly. Clone sizes are given selectively: once, few, many, or a class where the clone is expanded.

j_call | v_call | d_call | clone_size | cdr3_aa | cdr3_nt
TRBJ2-7 | TRBV6-4 | - | - | CASRVMDSSYEQYF | TGTGCCAGCAGAGTCATGGACAGCTCCTACGAGCAGTACTTC
TRBJ1-1 | TRBV25-1 | - | - | CASSASSGLTEAFF | TGTGCCAGCAGTGCGTCCTCAGGGCTCACTGAAGCTTTCTTT
TRBJ1-1 | TRBV14 | TRBD1 | - | CASTQGGSNTEAFF | TGTGCCAGCACCCAAGGGGGCTCCAACACTGAAGCTTTCTTT
TRBJ1-1 | TRBV19 | TRBD1 | - | CASSVGQVLGTEAFF | TGTGCCAGTAGTGTCGGACAGGTTCTGGGCACTGAAGCTTTCTTT
TRBJ1-5 | TRBV6-5 | TRBD1 | few | CASSWTGHSNQPQHF | TGTGCCAGCAGTTGGACAGGGCATAGCAATCAGCCCCAGCATTTT
TRBJ2-5 | TRBV6-2/TRBV6-3 | - | - | CASSHLRIADPTQETQYF | TGTGCCAGCAGTCACTTAAGAATAGCGGACCCCACCCAAGAGACCCAGTACTTC
TRBJ1-3 | TRBV7-8 | TRBD1 | once | CASSRDRDGNTIYF | TGTGCCAGCAGCAGGGACAGGGATGGAAACACCATATATTTT
TRBJ2-1 | TRBV19 | TRBD2 | - | CASSIPPLAGGGSYNEQFF | TGTGCCAGTAGTATCCCGCCCCTAGCGGGAGGGGGGAGCTACAATGAGCAGTTCTTC
TRBJ2-5 | TRBV7-3 | TRBD1 | few | CASSLGAGGETQYF | TGTGCCAGCAGCTTAGGGGCAGGGGGAGAGACCCAGTACTTC
TRBJ2-1 | TRBV23-1 | TRBD2 | few | CASSLLAVLGPYNEQFF | TGCGCCAGCAGTTTACTAGCGGTTCTTGGGCCTTACAATGAGCAGTTCTTC
TRBJ2-7 | TRBV13 | - | - | CASSFPTEQYF | TGTGCCAGCAGCTTCCCTACCGAGCAGTACTTC
TRBJ1-5 | TRBV6-5 | - | - | CASREYRDNQPQHF | TGTGCCAGCAGGGAGTACAGGGACAATCAGCCCCAGCATTTT
TRBJ1-4 | TRBV30 | TRBD1 | few | CAWSDTGAPGRGEKLFF | TGTGCCTGGAGTGACACAGGGGCGCCCGGGCGGGGTGAAAAACTGTTTTTT
TRBJ1-1 | TRBV10-2 | - | - | CASSAGANTEAFF | TGCGCCAGCAGTGCAGGGGCGAACACTGAAGCTTTCTTT
TRBJ1-1 | TRBV6-4 | - | - | CASSVQASNTEAFF | TGTGCCAGCAGTGTACAGGCTTCGAACACTGAAGCTTTCTTT
TRBJ2-7 | TRBV28 | - | - | CASRTEWGAYEQYF | TGTGCCAGCAGAACCGAGTGGGGAGCCTACGAGCAGTACTTC
TRBJ1-5 | TRBV5-6 | - | - | CASSNTPSNQPQHF | TGTGCCAGCAGCAATACACCGAGCAATCAGCCCCAGCATTTT
TRBJ2-3 | TRBV7-6 | TRBD2 | - | CASSLLGGRTDTQYF | TGTGCCAGCAGCTTATTGGGGGGGAGAACAGATACGCAGTATTTT
TRBJ2-7 | TRBV11-3 | TRBD1 | few | CASSLETGGISYEQYF | TGTGCCAGCAGCTTAGAGACAGGGGGAATCTCCTACGAGCAGTACTTC
TRBJ1-5 | TRBV27 | TRBD1 | once | CASRPGTGLQPQHF | TGTGCCAGCAGGCCCGGGACAGGGTTACAGCCCCAGCATTTT
TRBJ1-3 | TRBV6-5 | TRBD1 | - | CASSYSDRFGNTIYF | TGTGCCAGCAGTTACTCGGACAGGTTTGGAAACACCATATATTTT
TRBJ1-6 | TRBV6-5 | - | - | CASSYSRGLGDSPLHF | TGTGCCAGCAGTTACTCGCGGGGCTTGGGGGATTCACCCCTCCACTTT
TRBJ2-1 | TRBV5-5 | - | - | CASSPGGRGYYNEQFF | TGTGCCAGCAGCCCCGGGGGGCGGGGATACTACAATGAGCAGTTCTTC
TRBJ1-5 | TRBV6-2/TRBV6-3 | - | - | CASSYPGRGFKSQPQHF | TGTGCCAGCAGTTACCCGGGGCGGGGTTTTAAGAGTCAGCCCCAGCATTTT
TRBJ1-2 | TRBV11-2 | TRBD1 | - | CASSKQGGGYTF | TGTGCCAGCAGCAAACAGGGGGGTGGCTACACCTTC
TRBJ2-1 | TRBV4-2 | TRBD2 | few | CASSQGTSGSSYNEQFF | TGTGCCAGCAGCCAAGGGACTAGCGGCAGCTCCTACAATGAGCAGTTCTTC
TRBJ1-6 | TRBV10-3 | - | - | CAISESTPNSPLHF | TGTGCCATCAGTGAGTCGACTCCCAACTCACCCCTCCACTTT
TRBJ1-2 | TRBV7-2 | - | - | CASSPASGYGYTF | TGTGCCAGCAGCCCGGCAAGCGGCTATGGCTACACCTTC
TRBJ2-7 | TRBV28 | - | - | CASSPTGTYEQYF | TGTGCCAGCAGTCCGACGGGGACCTACGAGCAGTACTTC
TRBJ2-3 | TRBV6-5 | TRBD1 | - | CASSWTGGGTDTQYF | TGTGCCAGCAGTTGGACAGGGGGGGGCACAGATACGCAGTATTTT
TRBJ2-5 | TRBV5-1 | TRBD2 | - | CASSAGLAGGPPETQYF | TGCGCCAGCAGCGCGGGACTAGCGGGAGGGCCCCCCGAGACCCAGTACTTC
TRBJ2-1 | TRBV7-8 | - | many | CASSERGNEQFF | TGTGCCAGCAGCGAGAGAGGGAATGAGCAGTTCTTC